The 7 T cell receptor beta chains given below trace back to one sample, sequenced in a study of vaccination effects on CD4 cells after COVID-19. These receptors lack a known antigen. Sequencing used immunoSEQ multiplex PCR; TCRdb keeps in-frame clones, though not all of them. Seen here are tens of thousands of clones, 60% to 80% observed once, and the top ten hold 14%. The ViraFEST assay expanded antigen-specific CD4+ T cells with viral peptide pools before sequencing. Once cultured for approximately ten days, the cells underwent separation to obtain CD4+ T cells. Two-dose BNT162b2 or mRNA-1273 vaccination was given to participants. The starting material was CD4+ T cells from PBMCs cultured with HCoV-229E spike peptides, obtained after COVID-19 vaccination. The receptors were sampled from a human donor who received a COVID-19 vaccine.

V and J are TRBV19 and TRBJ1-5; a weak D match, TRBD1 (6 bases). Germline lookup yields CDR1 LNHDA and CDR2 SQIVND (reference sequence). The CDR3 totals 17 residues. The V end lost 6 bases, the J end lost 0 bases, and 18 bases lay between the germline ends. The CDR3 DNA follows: TGTGCCAGTAGAACCACCCCGGACAGTTATAGCAATCAGCCCCAGCATTTT. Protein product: CASRTTPDSYSNQPQHF.

This CDR3 reads CASNGQGSYEQYF. The CDR3 DNA reads TGTGCCAGCAACGGACAGGGGTCCTACGAGCAGTACTTC. This sequence joins TRBV6-5 and TRBJ2-7; 9 nucleotides agree with TRBD1. CDR1 and CDR2 (germline): MNHEY, SVGAGI. V was clipped by 7 bases and J by 1 base; unmatched bases: 2. CDR3 size: 13 residues.

The CDR3 DNA reads as TGCGCCAGCAGCTTGCAGGGGTTGAGGGAGACCCAGTACTTC. This encodes CASSLQGLRETQYF. This rearrangement joins TRBV5-1 to TRBJ2-5; TRBD1 is a possible D gene (6 bases). The CDR3 runs to 14 residues. Trimming pared 1 base from V and 5 bases from J, leaving 12 bases between. The V gene's germline CDR1 is SGHRS and CDR2 YFSETQ.

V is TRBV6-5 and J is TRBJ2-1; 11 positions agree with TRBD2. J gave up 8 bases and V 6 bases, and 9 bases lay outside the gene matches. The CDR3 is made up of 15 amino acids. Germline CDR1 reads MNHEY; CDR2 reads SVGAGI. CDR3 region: CASRDLAGGFDEQFF. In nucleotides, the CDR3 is TGTGCCAGCAGAGACTTAGCGGGAGGGTTTGATGAGCAGTTCTTC.

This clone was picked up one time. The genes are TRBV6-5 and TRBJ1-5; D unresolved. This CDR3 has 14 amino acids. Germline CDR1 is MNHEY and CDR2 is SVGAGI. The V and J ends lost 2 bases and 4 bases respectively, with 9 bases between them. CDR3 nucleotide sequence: TGTGCCAGCAGTTACCGCGGGCCTAATCAGCCCCAGCATTTT. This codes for CASSYRGPNQPQHF.

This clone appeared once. The CDR3, as DNA: TGTGCCAGCAGCTTAGCCCCGACGGGACTCAGGACTAGCACAGATACGCAGTATTTT. It is translated as CASSLAPTGLRTSTDTQYF. V is TRBV11-3 and J is TRBJ2-3, with D possibly TRBD2 on 6 matching bases. CDR3 length equals 19 residues. CDR1 SGHNT and CDR2 YENEEA come from the germline V gene. V lost 1 base and J lost 0, with 20 bases in between.

CDR3 loop: CASKLAGTNEQFF. Here the CDR3 DNA reads TGTGCCAGTAAACTAGCGGGGACCAATGAGCAGTTCTTC. The V and J genes are TRBV19 and TRBJ2-1, with 10 bases fitting TRBD2. This CDR3 comprises 13 residues. Germline V gene data show CDR1 as LNHDA and CDR2 as SQIVND (reference sequence). J was trimmed by 6 bases and V by 7 bases; bases with no gene match: 3.